Below are 29 T cell receptor beta chains sequenced from a single sample in a study of shared clonotypes between healthy human individuals. Measured with immunoSEQ multiplex PCR; TCRdb has only the in-frame clones, and not every one. The table records roughly 510,000 clones, 75% to 80% of them present only once. The sample comprised PBMCs. These receptors originate from a woman in her forties in good health. Some clones in this sample may be carry-over from other donors' samples.

The chain joins TRBV5-1 to TRBJ2-3; 10 bases fit TRBD2. Germline lookup yields CDR1 SGHRS and CDR2 YFSETQ. With V trimmed by 0 bases and J by 2 bases, 9 bases remained unmatched. The CDR3 runs to 18 residues. CDR3 nucleotide sequence: TGCGCCAGCAGCTTGGCCCGGAGCGGGAGGGTTGACACAGATACGCAGTATTTT. Residues: CASSLARSGRVDTDTQYF. Full variable domain (rest looked up from reference TRBV5-1 and TRBJ2-3): KAGVTQTPRYLIKTRGQQVTLSCSPISGHRSVSWYQQTPGQGLQFLFEYFSETQRNKGNFPGRFSGRQFSNSRSEMNVSTLELGDSALYLCASSLARSGRVDTDTQYFGPGTRLTVL.

This clone was seen a handful of times. The chain recombines TRBV29-1 with TRBJ2-4; D remains ambiguous. The CDR3 has 14 amino acids. CDR1 SQVTM and CDR2 ANQGSEA come from the germline V gene. The V and J ends lost 5 bases and 1 base respectively, with 12 bases between them. The CDR3 DNA reads as TGCAGCGTTAACAGCCCAGTTGCCAAAAACATTCAGTACTTC. This codes for CSVNSPVAKNIQYF.

CDR3 nucleotide sequence: TGTGCCAGTAGTATACTAGCGGGAGGTGCAGATACGCAGTATTTT. Translating it yields CASSILAGGADTQYF. V is TRBV19 and J is TRBJ2-3, with 11 bases that match TRBD2. This CDR3 has 15 amino acids. Per germline, CDR1 LNHDA and CDR2 SQIVND (reference sequence). Trimming at V came to 2 bases and at J to 4 bases, leaving 2 bases not matched to a gene.

The rearrangement links TRBV7-6 to TRBJ2-2; 13 bases are shared with TRBD2. The CDR3 runs 20 residues. V gave up 0 bases and J gave up 2 bases; unmatched junction bases: 9. CDR1 and CDR2 from the germline V gene are SGHVS and FNYEAQ. The CDR3 reads CASSLAPPGTSGVNTGELFF. CDR3 bases: TGTGCCAGCAGCTTAGCACCTCCCGGGACTAGCGGGGTTAACACCGGGGAGCTGTTTTTT.

This clone was detected only once. The V gene is TRBV29-1, the J gene TRBJ2-3; D possibly corresponds to TRBD2 (6 bases). This CDR3 spans 14 amino acids. Between the trimmed V and J ends, which lost 3 bases and 8 bases, there was a span of 18 bases. Germline V lookup: CDR1 SQVTM, CDR2 ANQGSEA. CDR3 nucleotide sequence: TGCAGCGTTGAGGCGGGGCAGAGGATAAGTACGCAGTATTTT. This sequence encodes CSVEAGQRISTQYF.

The CDR3 spells CASSPGLGGRGELFF. In DNA, the CDR3 is TGTGCCAGCAGTCCGGGACTCGGAGGCCGAGGGGAGCTGTTTTTT. The chain links TRBV2 to TRBJ2-2; TRBD2 might be the D (6 bases). The V gene's germline CDR1 is SNHLY and CDR2 FYNNEI. The V gene lost 5 bases and the J gene lost 8 bases, with 18 bases spanning the gap. The CDR3 has 15 residues.

This clone was counted many times. The genes are TRBV2 and TRBJ1-3, with D possibly being TRBD1 (5 bases). The CDR3 spans 14 residues. The germline V and J ends were trimmed by 6 bases and 0 bases, with 9 bases remaining between them. CDR1 is SNHLY, CDR2 FYNNEI, per germline. DNA for the CDR3: TGTGCCAGCAGGGCGGACAACTCTGGAAACACCATATATTTT. Its protein product is CASRADNSGNTIYF.

The chain couples TRBV5-6 to TRBJ2-7, with D uncertain. CDR1 is SGHDT and CDR2 is YYEEEE in the germline V gene. Between the trimmed V and J ends, which lost 0 bases and 6 bases, there was a span of 13 bases. The CDR3 contains 14 residues. Written as DNA, the CDR3 is TGTGCCAGCAGCTTGGTGCAGGCTCCTGGCGAGCAGTACTTC. Translating it yields CASSLVQAPGEQYF.

A few counts support this clone. The V gene is TRBV5-1, the J gene TRBJ2-7; 9 nucleotides line up with TRBD2. The V segment lost 4 bases and the J segment 5 bases; nucleotides outside the gene matches: 10. Germline CDR1 SGHRS, CDR2 YFSETQ. This CDR3 comprises 15 residues. The CDR3 reads CASSLRTSGSNEQYF. As DNA, the CDR3 is TGCGCCAGCAGCCTTCGAACTAGCGGGTCTAACGAGCAGTACTTC.

As regards this clone: This could be a read error, since a much larger clone is one nucleotide away. The chain combines TRBV21-1 with TRBJ2-1. TRBV21-1 is termed a pseudogene. This CDR3 is built from 16 residues. Written as DNA, the CDR3 is TGTGCCAGCAGCAAAGCAGGGACGAGTTCCTACGATGAGCAGTTCTTC. Protein product: CASSKAGTSSYDEQFF.

Regarding this clone: It is likely a read error: a sequence one base away is far more abundant. The J gene is TRBJ2-7, the V gene TRBV30, with TRBD1 matching 7 bases. Germline V gene lookup returns CDR1 GTSNPN and CDR2 SVGIG (reference sequence). The CDR3 length is 15 residues. After removal of 2 bases from V and 1 base from J, the junction contained 8 bases not matched to a gene. CDR3 DNA: TGTGCCTGGAGTATACAGGGGCTAGAATCCTACGAGCAGTACTTC. Its translation: CAWSIQGLESYEQYF.

This chain uses TRBV7-2 with TRBJ1-2; the D gene is possibly TRBD1 (6 bases). Germline CDR1 reads SGHTA; CDR2 reads FQGNSA. The V and J ends lost 5 bases and 4 bases respectively, with 17 bases between them. This CDR3 has 15 residues. The CDR3 here is CASSPGEPAAYGYTF. CDR3 nucleotide sequence: TGTGCCAGCAGCCCAGGGGAGCCGGCCGCCTATGGCTACACCTTC. Full variable domain (rest looked up from reference TRBV7-2 and TRBJ1-2): GAGVSQSPSNKVTEKGKDVELRCDPISGHTALYWYRQSLGQGLEFLIYFQGNSAPDKSGLPSDRFSAERTGGSVSTLTIQRTQQEDSAVYLCASSPGEPAAYGYTFGSGTRLTVV.

This clone was seen ten or more times. This rearrangement joins TRBV2 to TRBJ1-3; tentative D call: TRBD1 (6 bases). The CDR3 contains 14 residues. The germline V gene has CDR1 SNHLY and CDR2 FYNNEI. Trimming cost V 6 bases and J 2 bases, with 11 bases left between them. Here the CDR3 DNA reads TGTGCCAGCAGGCCACAGGGTCCTGGAAACACCATATATTTT. Translation: CASRPQGPGNTIYF.

The rearrangement links TRBV2 to TRBJ2-1; no firm D call. The ends were cut back, 8 bases at V and 7 bases at J, with 18 bases in the middle. The CDR3 loop spans 14 amino acids. Germline V gives CDR1 SNHLY, CDR2 FYNNEI. DNA of the CDR3: TGTGCCAGCCGCGACTTGATTGCTAGGAATGAGCAGTTCTTC. Its protein is CASRDLIARNEQFF.

The V and J genes are TRBV5-5 and TRBJ1-2; possibly TRBD1 for D (6 bases). Germline CDR1 is SGHKS and CDR2 is YYEKEE (reference sequence). The CDR3 length is 14 residues. Trimming removed 3 bases from V and 3 bases from J, with 12 bases in between. Written as DNA, the CDR3 is TGTGCCAGCAGCTCTCAACAGGGCCACTATGGCTACACCTTC. Amino acids: CASSSQQGHYGYTF. The full variable domain, completed using reference TRBV5-5 and TRBJ1-2, is DAGVTQSPTHLIKTRGQQVTLRCSPISGHKSVSWYQQVLGQGPQFIFQYYEKEERGRGNFPDRFSARQFPNYSSELNVNALLLGDSALYLCASSSQQGHYGYTFGSGTRLTVV.

DNA for the CDR3: TGTGCCAGCAAGAGACTAGTCTCGGTCCATGAGCAGTTCTTC. Translating it yields CASKRLVSVHEQFF. V usage is TRBV7-8 and J usage is TRBJ2-1; D might be TRBD2 (6 bases). From germline, CDR1 is SGHVS and CDR2 FQNEAQ. The CDR3 extends over 14 amino acids. V lost 7 bases to trimming and J lost 8 bases, with 18 bases between them.

The rearrangement links TRBV5-1 to TRBJ2-1; 10 nucleotides agree with TRBD2. The germline V gene has CDR1 SGHRS and CDR2 YFSETQ. Trimming took 4 bases from V and 2 from J; bases not matched to a gene: 9. This CDR3 contains 17 residues. CDR3 region: CASSPMTSGRPYNEQFF. The DNA of the CDR3 is TGCGCCAGCAGCCCAATGACTAGCGGGCGACCCTACAATGAGCAGTTCTTC.

The V gene is TRBV7-9, the J gene TRBJ2-7; D not resolved. Germline V gene lookup returns CDR1 SEHNR and CDR2 FQNEAQ (reference sequence). This CDR3 is 12 amino acids long. The V and J ends lost 4 bases and 9 bases respectively, with 13 bases between them. This chain's CDR3 is CASSSGRGVQYF. The CDR3 DNA is TGTGCCAGCAGCTCCGGCCGAGGAGTGCAGTACTTC.

The chain employs TRBV28 and TRBJ2-7; 9 bases fit TRBD2. The V gene end was trimmed by 5 bases and the J gene end by 4 bases; junction bases not matched to a gene: 12. The germline CDR1 and CDR2 sequences are MDHEN and SYDVKM. This CDR3 has 16 residues. The CDR3 loop is CASSPYELAGSYEQYF. The CDR3 coding sequence is TGTGCCAGCAGTCCTTACGAACTAGCGGGTTCTTACGAGCAGTACTTC.

The sample holds many counts of this clone. The chain joins TRBV29-1 to TRBJ2-3; a possible D gene is TRBD2 (5 bases). This CDR3 has 16 residues. Looked up from germline, CDR1 is SQVTM and CDR2 is ANQGSEA. The ends were cut back, 3 bases at V and 0 bases at J, with 16 bases in the middle. The CDR3 coding sequence is TGCAGCGTTGATCCTGGTTGGACGGGAAGCACAGATACGCAGTATTTT. Residues: CSVDPGWTGSTDTQYF.

The gene calls are TRBV28 and TRBJ1-2; D is uncertain. Deletions cut 6 bases from V and 1 base from J, with 12 bases between. This CDR3 region has 14 residues. Looked up from germline, CDR1 is MDHEN and CDR2 is SYDVKM. The CDR3 region has the DNA TGTGCCAGCAGCCCCGGACCGGATAACTATGGCTACACCTTC. This gives the protein CASSPGPDNYGYTF.

The V and J genes are TRBV4-2 and TRBJ1-2; no clear D gene. V lost 0 bases, J lost 7 bases, and 15 bases lay in between. This CDR3 has 15 amino acids. CDR1 LGHNA and CDR2 YNFKEQ come from the germline V gene. CDR3 DNA sequence: TGTGCCAGCAGCCAAGACCGACAAAACCCCAGTGGCTACACCTTC. Its protein is CASSQDRQNPSGYTF.

A remark on this clone: Other nucleotide sequences from this sample produce the same CDR3. The chain combines TRBV18 with TRBJ2-2; no reliable D call. Germline V CDR1 and CDR2: KGHSH, LQKENI. Deletions cut 2 bases from V and 3 bases from J, with 7 bases between. The CDR3 has 14 amino acids. In DNA, the CDR3 is TGTGCCAGCTCACCAAGGTCAGACACCGGGGAGCTGTTTTTT. This sequence encodes CASSPRSDTGELFF.

Details on this clone: This sample also contains other DNA sequences that code for the same CDR3. The V gene is TRBV15, the J gene TRBJ2-7; 8 nucleotides align to TRBD1. This CDR3 region has 14 residues. Germline loops: CDR1 LNHNV, CDR2 YYDKDF (reference sequence). The V and J ends lost 3 bases and 2 bases, in that order; junction bases with no gene match: 3. As DNA, the CDR3 is TGTGCCACCAGCAGTGGGACAGGAACCTACGAGCAGTACTTC. It encodes CATSSGTGTYEQYF.

Only one count was recorded for this clone. This chain joins TRBV2 and TRBJ2-3; unclear D gene. CDR3 length equals 12 residues. Per the germline V gene, CDR1 is SNHLY and CDR2 is FYNNEI. The V gene lost 8 bases and the J gene lost 1 base, with 7 bases spanning the gap. The CDR3 here is CASGRGTDTQYF. Here the CDR3 DNA reads TGTGCCAGCGGTCGTGGCACAGATACGCAGTATTTT.

The V and J genes are TRBV28 and TRBJ2-3, with TRBD2 matching over 12 bases. Germline CDR1 is MDHEN and CDR2 is SYDVKM. The V and J ends lost 4 bases and 3 bases, in that order; junction bases with no gene match: 5. The CDR3 contains 16 residues. In nucleotides, the CDR3 is TGTGCCAGCAGTTACCTAGCGGGAGGGCCAACAGATACGCAGTATTTT. This sequence encodes CASSYLAGGPTDTQYF.

The CDR3 sequence: CASYAGGPKFF. The CDR3 nucleotides read TGTGCAAGTTACGCGGGAGGGCCCAAGTTCTTC. The chain has TRBV12-2 and TRBJ2-1; the table gives TRBD2 as D, unverified against the DNA. TRBV12-2 counts as a pseudogene. There are 11 residues in the CDR3.

Concerning this clone itself: This sequence may be a read error, since a much larger clone differs from it by one base. The gene calls are TRBV10-2 and TRBJ2-7; D might be TRBD1 or TRBD2, each matching 5 bases. In germline, CDR1 is WSHSY, CDR2 SAAADI. CDR3 length equals 12 residues. This CDR3 is CASTEGLYERYF. The CDR3 DNA sequence: TGCGCCAGCACCGAGGGGTTGTACGAGCGGTACTTC.

The rearrangement joins TRBV30 to TRBJ1-2; no reliable D call. V lost 3 bases and J lost 6, with 11 bases in between. Germline V gene sequence: CDR1 GTSNPN, CDR2 SVGIG (reference sequence). The CDR3 has 12 residues. The CDR3 coding sequence is TGTGCCTGGAGCGGCGCGAGCGATGGCTACACCTTC. Translating gives CAWSGASDGYTF.